One sample yielded the 21 T cell receptor beta chains listed below, sequenced in a study of T cell repertoires in cytomegalovirus infection. MiXCR was run by TCRdb on the reads, yielding one entry per CDR3 protein. The sample shows approximately 250,000 distinct CDR3 sequences, 10% to 15% of them seen only once. Sample: PBMCs. These receptors originate from a human donor in good health (CMV status not recorded). Some clones in this sample may be carry-over from other donors' samples.

This clonotype was recorded a few times. This chain connects TRBV15 to TRBJ1-6; 9 bases are a match to TRBD1. CDR1 LNHNV and CDR2 YYDKDF come from the germline V gene (reference sequence). The junction had 3 bases not matched to a gene; V was cut back by 2 bases and J by 7 bases. This CDR3 region has 15 residues. CDR3 nucleotide sequence: TGTGCCACCAGCAGATCCGGACAGGGGAATTCACCCCTCCACTTT. Its translation: CATSRSGQGNSPLHF.

Notes on this clonotype: One base away lies a much larger clone, so this may be a sequencing read error. This sequence joins TRBV25-1 and TRBJ2-3; 8 nucleotides align to TRBD1. Germline lookup yields CDR1 MGHDK and CDR2 SYGVNS. The CDR3 sequence is 14 residues long. The CDR3 here is CVSSELQGGDTQYF. CDR3 DNA sequence: TGTGTCAGCAGTGAATTACAGGGGGGCGATACGCAGTATTTT. The full variable domain, rest sourced from reference TRBV25-1 and TRBJ2-3, is EADIYQTPRYLVIGTGKKITLECSQTMGHDKMYWYQQDPGMELHLIHYSYGVNSTEKGDLSSESTVSRIRTEHFPLTLESARPSHTSQYLCVSSELQGGDTQYFGPGTRLTVL.

This clonotype was counted at least ten times. The chain recombines TRBV10-3 with TRBJ2-7; the match to TRBD1 covers 8 bases. Germline lookup yields CDR1 ENHRY and CDR2 SYGVKD. This CDR3 has 12 residues. Unmatched junction bases numbered 8, after V lost 6 bases and J lost 10 bases. The CDR3 spells CAISPDRGAQYF. DNA of the CDR3: TGTGCCATCAGCCCCGACAGGGGAGCACAGTACTTC.

This clonotype appeared many times. The genes are TRBV7-2 and TRBJ1-6; D is unresolved. This CDR3 region has 14 residues. The V gene lost 5 bases and the J gene lost 9 bases, with 14 bases spanning the gap. In germline, CDR1 is SGHTA, CDR2 FQGNSA. The CDR3 region is CASSANNKGSPLHF. CDR3 sequence (DNA): TGTGCCAGCAGCGCAAACAACAAGGGTTCACCCCTCCACTTT.

This clonotype was counted a few times. The chain combines TRBV7-2 with TRBJ2-7, with TRBD1 matching over 7 bases. Germline values: CDR1 SGHTA, CDR2 FQGNSA. The CDR3 spans 14 residues. J gave up 2 bases and V 4 bases, and 5 bases lay outside the gene matches. CDR3 nucleotides: TGTGCCAGCAGCTGGCGGACAGGTCCCTACGAGCAGTACTTC. Its protein product is CASSWRTGPYEQYF. The full variable domain, with the rest looked up from reference TRBV7-2 and TRBJ2-7, is GAGVSQSPSNKVTEKGKDVELRCDPISGHTALYWYRQSLGQGLEFLIYFQGNSAPDKSGLPSDRFSAERTGGSVSTLTIQRTQQEDSAVYLCASSWRTGPYEQYFGPGTRLTVT.

This clonotype has ten or more counts. This rearrangement joins TRBV7-2 to TRBJ2-3; D remains ambiguous. V was clipped by 5 bases and J by 1 base, with 13 bases between them. CDR1 and CDR2 from the germline V gene are SGHTA and FQGNSA. CDR3 length: 15 residues. The CDR3 spells CASSPSPAGTDTQYF. The CDR3 DNA sequence: TGTGCCAGCAGCCCCTCGCCGGCCGGCACAGATACGCAGTATTTT. Based on the CDR3 plus reference TRBV7-2 and TRBJ2-3, the full variable domain is GAGVSQSPSNKVTEKGKDVELRCDPISGHTALYWYRQSLGQGLEFLIYFQGNSAPDKSGLPSDRFSAERTGGSVSTLTIQRTQQEDSAVYLCASSPSPAGTDTQYFGPGTRLTVL.

In its sample, this clonotype was seen many times. The gene calls are TRBV19 and TRBJ2-1, with 8 bases matching TRBD2. The CDR3 extends over 15 amino acids. The V gene end was trimmed by 4 bases and the J gene end by 8 bases; junction bases not matched to a gene: 10. From germline, CDR1 is LNHDA and CDR2 SQIVND (reference sequence). CDR3 region: CASSTAGGAFHEQFF. CDR3 in DNA: TGTGCCAGTAGTACGGCGGGAGGTGCGTTCCATGAGCAGTTCTTC.

The J gene is TRBJ1-6, the V gene TRBV5-5; TRBD1 might be the D (5 bases). The CDR3 has 16 amino acids. The V gene lost 4 bases and the J gene lost 12 bases, with 23 bases spanning the gap. Germline V lookup: CDR1 SGHKS, CDR2 YYEKEE (reference sequence). CDR3 sequence (DNA): TGTGCCAGCAGCCAGGAAGGGGCATTTCGGGGTGGACCCCTCCACTTT. Translating gives CASSQEGAFRGGPLHF.

The genes are TRBV20-1 and TRBJ1-2, with D perhaps matching TRBD1 (6 bases). Trimming shortened V by 6 bases and J by 3 bases, and 20 bases separated the two germline ends. The CDR3 totals 15 residues. CDR1 is DFQATT and CDR2 is SNEGSKA in the germline V gene (reference sequence). The CDR3 region has the DNA TGCAGTGCCCTCTTGGGGGGGCGGGTTCACTATGGCTACACCTTC. Translation: CSALLGGRVHYGYTF.

This clonotype was counted at least ten times. The chain recombines TRBV7-2 with TRBJ2-7; TRBD2 matches 9 bases. CDR3 length: 15 amino acids. Looked up from germline, CDR1 is SGHTA and CDR2 is FQGNSA. J lost 3 bases, V lost 5 bases, and 8 bases had no gene match. CDR3 protein: CASSPWTSESYEQYF. In DNA, the CDR3 is TGTGCCAGCAGCCCTTGGACTAGCGAGAGCTACGAGCAGTACTTC.

This clonotype was picked up many times. CDR3 bases: TGTGCCAGCAGCTTGGGACAGAACACCGGGGAGCTGTTTTTT. It yields the protein CASSLGQNTGELFF. The chain is built from TRBV7-2 and TRBJ2-2, with D possibly being TRBD1 (6 bases). The CDR3 runs 14 residues. Germline lookup yields CDR1 SGHTA and CDR2 FQGNSA. The ends were cut back, 3 bases at V and 1 base at J, with 6 bases in the middle.

The rearrangement joins TRBV5-5 to TRBJ1-1, with D possibly being TRBD1 (5 bases). V lost 6 bases and J lost 0, with 18 bases in between. The CDR3 runs to 16 residues. Germline V lookup: CDR1 SGHKS, CDR2 YYEKEE (reference sequence). This CDR3 is CASTSQTTGVNTEAFF. The CDR3 nucleotides read TGTGCCAGCACCAGCCAAACAACGGGGGTGAACACTGAAGCTTTCTTT.

This clonotype showed up just once. This chain joins TRBV6-6 and TRBJ2-2; 9 nucleotides agree with TRBD2. V lost 0 bases to trimming and J lost 12 bases; unmatched junction nucleotides: 14. Looked up from germline, CDR1 is MNHNY and CDR2 is SVGAGI (reference sequence). The CDR3 contains 17 residues. This chain's CDR3 is CASSYSTAGGPTRKLFF. CDR3 coding DNA: TGTGCCAGCAGTTACTCGACAGCGGGAGGCCCCACCAGGAAGCTGTTTTTT.

Written as DNA, the CDR3 is TGTGCCAGCAGCTCCCTACCAGGAGACGGCTACACCTTC. It yields the protein CASSSLPGDGYTF. The V gene is TRBV5-6, the J gene TRBJ1-2, with D hard to call. The CDR3 has 13 amino acids. The germline CDR1 and CDR2 sequences are SGHDT and YYEEEE. The V gene lost 3 bases and the J gene lost 8 bases, with 14 bases spanning the gap.

This clonotype was detected many times. The CDR3 loop is CASRGTPQETQYF. CDR3 DNA: TGTGCCAGCAGAGGGACCCCGCAAGAGACCCAGTACTTC. The chain links TRBV28 to TRBJ2-5, with D perhaps being TRBD1 or TRBD2 (5 bases each). CDR1 and CDR2 from the germline V gene are MDHEN and SYDVKM. V was clipped by 6 bases and J by 2 bases, with 10 bases between them. This CDR3 spans 13 amino acids.

This clonotype has a handful of counts. The rearrangement links TRBV28 to TRBJ2-4; TRBD1 is a possible D gene (6 bases). V was pared by 6 bases and J by 9 bases, with 18 bases between. Germline lookup yields CDR1 MDHEN and CDR2 SYDVKM. The CDR3 is made up of 14 amino acids. CDR3 nucleotides: TGTGCCAGCAGCCTTGGGACAAAAGTCGCCATTCAGTACTTC. Its translation: CASSLGTKVAIQYF.

This clonotype was seen repeatedly, ten times or more. The CDR3 nucleotides read TGTGCCAGCACTCCTCTAAACTACAATGAGCAGTTCTTC. Its protein is CASTPLNYNEQFF. This chain uses TRBV7-2 with TRBJ2-1, with D uncertain. CDR1 is SGHTA and CDR2 is FQGNSA in the germline V gene. The CDR3 extends over 13 amino acids. Trimming shortened V by 7 bases and J by 3 bases, and 10 bases separated the two germline ends.

The rearrangement joins TRBV12-3 or TRBV12-4 to TRBJ2-3, with 7 nucleotides matching TRBD1. This CDR3 contains 15 residues. V lost 4 bases and J lost 2; bases outside the gene matches: 6. In DNA form, the CDR3 reads TGTGCCAGCAGTTCCACGACAGGGTACACAGATACGCAGTATTTT. The encoded protein is CASSSTTGYTDTQYF.

This clonotype was seen repeatedly, ten times or more. The V gene is TRBV18, the J gene TRBJ2-7, with D unresolved. Looked up from germline, CDR1 is KGHSH and CDR2 is LQKENI. The CDR3 covers 12 residues. V was trimmed by 3 bases and J by 7 bases, leaving 10 bases between them. CDR3 region: CASSPLAQEQYF. The CDR3 nucleotides are TGTGCCAGCTCACCGCTCGCACAGGAGCAGTACTTC.

About this clonotype itself: A read error may account for a junction end that differs from germline. This chain joins TRBV6-2 or TRBV6-3 and TRBJ2-1; possibly TRBD1 for D (5 bases). Germline CDR1 reads MNHEY; CDR2 reads SVGEGT. CDR3 length: 13 residues. For the CDR3, the DNA is TGTGCCAGCAGAAAGGGGCTCGACAATGAGCAGCTCTTC. Its translation is CASRKGLDNEQLF.

A remark on this clonotype: A much larger clone is a single base away; this may be a read error. This chain uses TRBV11-2 with TRBJ1-4; no definite D call. The germline V gene encodes CDR1 SGHAT and CDR2 FQNNGV. This CDR3 is 13 amino acids long. The CDR3 bases are TGTGGCAGCAGCTTAGAATGGGGAGAAAAACTGTTTTTT. Translated: CGSSLEWGEKLFF. The full variable domain, in which reference TRBV11-2 and TRBJ1-4 provide the parts outside the CDR3, is EAGVAQSPRYKIIEKRQSVAFWCNPISGHATLYWYQQILGQGPKLLIQFQNNGVVDDSQLPKDRFSAERLKGVDSTLKIQPAKLEDSAVYLCGSSLEWGEKLFFGSGTQLSVL.